The present T cell receptor (beta chain) was sequenced within a study of shared clonotypes between healthy human individuals. Once extracted for a subset, genomic DNA was divided evenly among several immunoSEQ plates. Profiling relied on immunoSEQ multiplex PCR, and the TCRdb table lists in-frame clones only, not all of them. The sample contains approximately 470,000 clones, approximately 78% of which appear only once. The length of the CDR3 is 16 residues. Germline CDR1 and CDR2: SGHRS and YFSETQ. V shed 0 bases and J 5 bases; nucleotides not matched to a gene: 5. The sequence was obtained from a middle-aged woman in good health. Some clones in this sample may be carry-over from other donors' samples. Sequencing used PBMCs. This chain connects TRBV5-1 to TRBJ2-2; 9 bases are shared with TRBD1. In nucleotides, the CDR3 is TGCGCCAGCAGCTTGGAGACAGGGGGTGGAACCGGGGAGCTGTTTTTT. Translating it yields CASSLETGGGTGELFF.